The entry below gives a single TCR beta chain sequence along with its context. Antigen unknown. This sample is drawn from a study of T cell responses to AZD1222 COVID-19 vaccine. Here immunoSEQ multiplex PCR was the method, and the copy in TCRdb shows in-frame clones only, minus some. The table lists over 100,000 clones, around nine tenths of them singletons. Study-level findings and limits: Most donors were white British, females outnumbered males, and clonal diversity was possibly underestimated. All repertoire sampling was performed exclusively after the peak T cell response.

Germline assignment: CDR1 DFQATT and CDR2 SNEGSKA (reference sequence). The CDR3 spans 13 residues. Between the trimmed V and J ends, which lost 3 bases and 4 bases, there was a span of 12 bases. The rearrangement joins TRBV20-1 to TRBJ1-2; D is unresolved. Here the sequenced sample was peripheral blood, taken on day 0 of AZD1222 vaccination. This TCR was sampled from an adult in good health. The CDR3 bases are TGCAGTGCTAGTGACACGCTCCTCTATGGCTACACCTTC. As protein: CSASDTLLYGYTF.